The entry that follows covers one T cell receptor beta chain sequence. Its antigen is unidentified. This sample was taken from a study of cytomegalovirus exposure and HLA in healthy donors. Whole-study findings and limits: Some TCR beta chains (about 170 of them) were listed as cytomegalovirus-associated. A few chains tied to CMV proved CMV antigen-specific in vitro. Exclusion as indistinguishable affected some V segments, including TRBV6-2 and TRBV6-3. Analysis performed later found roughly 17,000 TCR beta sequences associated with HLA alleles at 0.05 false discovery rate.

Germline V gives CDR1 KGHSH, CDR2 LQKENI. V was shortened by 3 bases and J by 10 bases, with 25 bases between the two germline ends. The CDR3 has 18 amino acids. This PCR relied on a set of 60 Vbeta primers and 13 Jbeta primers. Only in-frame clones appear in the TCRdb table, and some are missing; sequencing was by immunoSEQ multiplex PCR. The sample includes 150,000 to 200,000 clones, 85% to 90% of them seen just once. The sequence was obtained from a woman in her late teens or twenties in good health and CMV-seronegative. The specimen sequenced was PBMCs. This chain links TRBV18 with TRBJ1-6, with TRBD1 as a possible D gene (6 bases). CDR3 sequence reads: CASSPQNQGSGGRSPLHF. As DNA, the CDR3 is TGTGCCAGCTCACCCCAGAATCAGGGGTCTGGGGGTAGGTCACCCCTCCACTTT.